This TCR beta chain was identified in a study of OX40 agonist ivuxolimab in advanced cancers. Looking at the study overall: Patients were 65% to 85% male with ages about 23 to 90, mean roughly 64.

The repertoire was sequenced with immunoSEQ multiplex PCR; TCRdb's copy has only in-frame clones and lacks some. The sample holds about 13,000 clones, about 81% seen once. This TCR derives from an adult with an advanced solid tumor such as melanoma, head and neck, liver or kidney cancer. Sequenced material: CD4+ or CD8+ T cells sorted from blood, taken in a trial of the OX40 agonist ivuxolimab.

The CDR3 DNA sequence: TGTGCCAGCAGCTCGATGGGGACCCAGTACTTC. Amino acids: CASSSMGTQYF. The chain joins TRBV5-6 to TRBJ2-5; D gene ambiguous. V was pared by 3 bases and J by 7 bases, with 7 bases between. Germline V CDR1 and CDR2: SGHDT, YYEEEE. The CDR3 totals 11 residues.